Detailed here is one T cell receptor beta chain. Antigen specificity is unknown. This record belongs to a study of graft-versus-host responses after intestinal transplantation. Looking at the study overall: Among the recipients, all got anti-thymocyte globulin induction and then tacrolimus and steroids for 3 to 4 years.

Measured with immunoSEQ multiplex PCR; TCRdb has only the in-frame clones, and not every one. The data show some 70,000 clones, about nine tenths seen once. Findings and limits, study-wide: Circulating GvH clones peaking coincided with falling HvG clones soon after transplant.

Looked up from germline, CDR1 is MGHRA and CDR2 is YSYEKL. V shed 4 bases and J 7 bases; nucleotides not matched to a gene: 4. The CDR3 sequence is 12 residues long. Sequenced material: bone marrow, taken less than 750 days after intestinal transplantation. The TCR comes from a human patient who received an intestinal transplant, so some T cells may come from the graft donor. V gene TRBV4-1 combines with J gene TRBJ2-7, with TRBD2 matching over 7 bases. CDR3 bases: TGCGCCAGCAGCCCGGGAGGCGGTGAGCAGTACTTC. The encoded protein is CASSPGGGEQYF.